This TCR beta chain was obtained from a study of cytomegalovirus exposure and HLA in healthy donors. Study findings and constraints: Reports indicated that the classifier achieved high specificity and sensitivity in diagnosing cytomegalovirus status. Earlier findings revealed that most TCR beta V segments proved productive either about 87% or about 30% of the time. Later analysis demonstrated an association between a missense DCLRE1C variant and TCR beta V- and J-gene trimming.

Worth noting for this clone: Its antigen is unknown. Relative to the germline gene, one junction end is altered; a read error may explain this.

Primers included in the PCR were 60 Vbeta and 13 Jbeta primers. Some clones are missing from TCRdb's copy, which holds only in-frame ones; the method was immunoSEQ multiplex PCR. Counted here are roughly 100,000 clones, around 76% occurring once; the ten biggest clones make up approximately 8%. Per the germline V gene, CDR1 is SGHTA and CDR2 is FQGTGA. This CDR3 is 17 amino acids long. Sequencing was performed on PBMCs. V is TRBV7-3 and J is TRBJ2-6, with 9 bases matching TRBD1. The origin of this receptor is a man between 35 and 55 years old in good health and CMV-seropositive. Here the CDR3 reads CASSSSGTGFGANGLTF. DNA for the CDR3: TGTGCCAGCAGCTCCTCCGGGACAGGGTTTGGGGCCAACGGCCTGACTTTC.